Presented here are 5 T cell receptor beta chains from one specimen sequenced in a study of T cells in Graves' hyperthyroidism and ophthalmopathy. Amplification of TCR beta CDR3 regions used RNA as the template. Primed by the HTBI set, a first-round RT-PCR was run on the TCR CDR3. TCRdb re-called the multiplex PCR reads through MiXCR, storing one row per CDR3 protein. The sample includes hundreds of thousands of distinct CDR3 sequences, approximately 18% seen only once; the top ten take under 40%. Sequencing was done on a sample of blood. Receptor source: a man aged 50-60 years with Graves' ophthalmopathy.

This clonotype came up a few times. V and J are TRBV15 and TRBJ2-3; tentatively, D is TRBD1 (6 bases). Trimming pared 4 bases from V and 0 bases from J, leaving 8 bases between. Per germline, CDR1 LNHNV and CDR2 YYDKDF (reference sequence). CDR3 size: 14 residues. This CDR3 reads CATSTGQSTDTQYF. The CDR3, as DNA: TGTGCCACCAGCACCGGACAGAGCACAGATACGCAGTATTTT.

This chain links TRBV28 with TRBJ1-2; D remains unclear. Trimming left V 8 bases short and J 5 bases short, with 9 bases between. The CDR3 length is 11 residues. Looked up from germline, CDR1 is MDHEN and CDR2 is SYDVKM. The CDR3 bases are TGTGCCAGCGTCTCCAGTTATGGCTACACCTTC. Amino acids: CASVSSYGYTF.

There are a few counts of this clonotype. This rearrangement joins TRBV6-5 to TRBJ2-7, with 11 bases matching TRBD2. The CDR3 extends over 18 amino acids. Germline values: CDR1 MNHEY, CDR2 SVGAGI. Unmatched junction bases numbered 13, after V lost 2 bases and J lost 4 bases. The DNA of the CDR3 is TGTGCCAGCAGTTACAGATGGCTAGCGGGAGGTAGGTTATACGAGCAGTACTTC. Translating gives CASSYRWLAGGRLYEQYF.

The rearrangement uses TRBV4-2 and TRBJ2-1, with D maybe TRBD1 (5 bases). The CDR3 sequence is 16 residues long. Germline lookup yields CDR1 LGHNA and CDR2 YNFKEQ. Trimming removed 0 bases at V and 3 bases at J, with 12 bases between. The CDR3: CASSQEWGAIYNEQFF. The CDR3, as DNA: TGTGCCAGCAGCCAAGAGTGGGGCGCCATCTACAATGAGCAGTTCTTC.

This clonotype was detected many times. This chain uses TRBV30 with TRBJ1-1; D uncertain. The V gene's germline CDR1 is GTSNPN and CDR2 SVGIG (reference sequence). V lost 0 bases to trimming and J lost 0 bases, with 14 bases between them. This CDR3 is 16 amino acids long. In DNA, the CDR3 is TGTGCCTGGAGTGTATGGGGAGGCCCCGTGAACACTGAAGCTTTCTTT. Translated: CAWSVWGGPVNTEAFF.